This T cell receptor (beta chain) was documented in a study of blood T cell repertoires in COVID-19 (dated by TCRdb to 2018 to 2021). About the full investigation: Samples covering the acute and convalescent phases of COVID-19 were provided by collaborators in the United States, Italy and Spain. Samples came from the ongoing ImmuneRACE study (first 160 participants) plus 1,254 subjects from 6 global collaborators. Where available, HLA class I and class II types were obtained from metadata supplied by the sample provider rather than from assay-based typing. The dataset comprised deeply sampled blood TCRbeta repertoires from subjects exposed to, actively infected with, or recovered from COVID-19. Nearly every sample came with metadata listing a de-identified subject ID, COVID-19 status, age in years and sex. The material from the prospective study consisted of cDNA or gDNA derived from T cells, B-cell-depleted T cells, or PBMCs. The repertoires were released in a freely available public database meant as a resource for research on the immune response to SARS-CoV-2.

The immunoSEQ Assay, a bias-controlled multiplex PCR, was used to amplify TCRbeta CDR3 regions from genomic DNA. The authors' analysis ran thus. The number of nucleated cells in each sample was estimated by amplification of reference gene primers within the assay. To quantify the absolute abundance of each unique TCRbeta CDR3 rearrangement, sequence reads were collapsed and filtered. For each sample, productive Simpson clonality was calculated by taking the square root of Simpson's diversity index across productive rearrangements. As stored in TCRdb, this immuneACCESS dataset retains in-frame rearrangements with V and J assigned. A fraction of the clones does not appear; measured against another copy, unresolved V genes explain less than half of the discrepancy, and the remainder lacks a known reason. V and J calls and clone size are copied from that table; D and trimming were computed from the DNA. For this sample there are around 280,000 clones; 70% to 90% appear just once. The ten largest clones represent 4.1% of the sample.

Collaborating institutions collected whole blood in K2EDTA tubes following their own protocols. For TCRbeta analysis, collaborators shipped samples as frozen whole blood, isolated PBMCs, or DNA extracted from either of those sample types. The CDR3 covers 14 residues, taking in both the cysteine and the phenylalanine. Of the read, only the CDR3 DNA is kept; its 42 bases are in frame from base 1. CDR1 is given as MNHEY and CDR2 as SMNVEV, both from the germline V gene (reference sequence). Trimmed from V: 4 bases; trimmed from J: 2 bases; junction bases lacking a gene match: 4. A remark on this clone: Its antigen target is currently unknown. Possible read error: a much larger clone is one base away. The same CDR3 can be traced to other DNA sequences in this sample.

The research as a whole found: The quantity of clinical and demographic metadata differed by source and by participant and was supplied without curation.

The specimen was peripheral blood. This TCR was recovered from a woman aged 45-65 years with active or convalescent COVID-19. The receptor chain draws on TRBV27 and TRBJ1-2, and TRBD1 matches 7 of the central bases. The CDR3: CASSSRTGNYGYTF. Here is the DNA: TGTGCCAGCAGTTCCCGGACAGGAAACTATGGCTACACCTTC.